This TCR beta chain came from a study of identifying expanded T cells in peripheral blood. Per the germline V gene, CDR1 is SGHRS and CDR2 is YFSETQ. The V gene lost 0 bases and the J gene lost 0 bases, with 5 bases spanning the gap. This CDR3 has 14 amino acids. The data were produced by immunoSEQ multiplex PCR, yet TCRdb's version contains in-frame clones alone and is incomplete. Among under 95,000 clones listed, over 75% were seen once. The clonotype comes from a person aged 18-70 years in good health. The chain uses TRBV5-1 and TRBJ2-3; no clear D. The sample was blood. CDR3 in amino acids: CASSLGGSTDTQYF. Here the CDR3 DNA reads TGCGCCAGCAGCTTGGGGGGTAGCACAGATACGCAGTATTTT.